This T cell receptor (beta chain) was found in a study of cytomegalovirus exposure and HLA in healthy donors. Study results and limitations: Available immune exposure information covered CMV serostatus only. About 87% or about 30% of the time was how often most TCR beta V segments were productive, according to an earlier analysis. As a later analysis revealed, the rate of TCR association differed by HLA locus, with DRB1 most and HLA-C fewest.

PCR employed 60 Vbeta and 13 Jbeta primers. Repertoires were generated with immunoSEQ multiplex PCR, while TCRdb's copy carries only in-frame clones and drops some. The repertoire has about 110,000 clones, over 70% of them found once; the top ten carry less than 0.95%. About this clone itself: Its matching antigen is unknown.

Healthy bone marrow donors made up the cohort. The sequence came from a boy between 10 and 17 years old in good health and CMV-seronegative. The source material was PBMCs.

CDR3 DNA sequence: TGTGCCAGCAGCTCGCCAAGGCAGGCTGACAATCAGCCCCAGCATTTT. Translation: CASSSPRQADNQPQHF. This chain uses TRBV7-2 with TRBJ1-5; unclear D gene. Looked up from germline, CDR1 is SGHTA and CDR2 is FQGNSA. The V and J ends lost 4 bases and 3 bases respectively, with 16 bases between them. The CDR3 spans 16 residues.